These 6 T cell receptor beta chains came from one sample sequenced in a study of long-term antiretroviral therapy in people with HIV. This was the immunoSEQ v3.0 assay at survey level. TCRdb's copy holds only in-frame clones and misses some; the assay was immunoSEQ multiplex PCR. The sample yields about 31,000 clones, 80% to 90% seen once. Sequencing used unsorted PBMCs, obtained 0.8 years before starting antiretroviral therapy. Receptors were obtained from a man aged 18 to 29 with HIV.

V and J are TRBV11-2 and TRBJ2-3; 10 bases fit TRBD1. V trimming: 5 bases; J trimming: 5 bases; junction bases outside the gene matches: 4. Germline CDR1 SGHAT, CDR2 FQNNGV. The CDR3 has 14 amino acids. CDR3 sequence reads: CASSRQGAIDTQYF. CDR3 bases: TGTGCCAGCAGCAGACAGGGGGCGATAGATACGCAGTATTTT.

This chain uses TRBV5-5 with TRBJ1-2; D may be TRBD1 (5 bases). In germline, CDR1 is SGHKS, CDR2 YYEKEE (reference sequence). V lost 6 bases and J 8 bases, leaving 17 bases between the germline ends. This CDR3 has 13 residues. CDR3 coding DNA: TGTGCCAGCAACCCAGGCGACAGTGAAGGCTACACCTTC. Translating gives CASNPGDSEGYTF.

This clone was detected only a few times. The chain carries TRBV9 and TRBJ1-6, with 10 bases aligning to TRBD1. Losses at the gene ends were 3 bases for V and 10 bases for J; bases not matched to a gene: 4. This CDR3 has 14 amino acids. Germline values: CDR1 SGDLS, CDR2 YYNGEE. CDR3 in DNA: TGTGCCAGCAGCGAAGGGACAGGGGAATCACCCCTCCACTTT. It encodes CASSEGTGESPLHF.

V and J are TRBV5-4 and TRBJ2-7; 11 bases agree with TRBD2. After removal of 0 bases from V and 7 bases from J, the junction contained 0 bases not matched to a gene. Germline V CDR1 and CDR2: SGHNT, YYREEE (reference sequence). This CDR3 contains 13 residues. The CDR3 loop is CASSLASGGEQYF. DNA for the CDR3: TGTGCCAGCAGCTTGGCTAGCGGGGGGGAGCAGTACTTC.

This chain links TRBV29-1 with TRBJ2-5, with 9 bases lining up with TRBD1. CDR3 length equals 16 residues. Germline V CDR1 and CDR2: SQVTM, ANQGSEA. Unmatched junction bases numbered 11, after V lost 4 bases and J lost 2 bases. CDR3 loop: CSVAQHGQGRQETQYF. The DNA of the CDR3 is TGCAGCGTTGCCCAACACGGACAGGGGAGGCAAGAGACCCAGTACTTC.

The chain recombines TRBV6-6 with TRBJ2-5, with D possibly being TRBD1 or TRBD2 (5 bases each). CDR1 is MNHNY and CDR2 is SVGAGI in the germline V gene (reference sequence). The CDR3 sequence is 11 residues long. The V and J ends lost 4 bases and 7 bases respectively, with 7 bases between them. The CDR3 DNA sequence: TGTGCCAGCAGTTCAGGGAGGACCCAGTACTTC. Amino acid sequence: CASSSGRTQYF.